These 8 T cell receptor beta chains share one sample of origin, sequenced in a study of beta chain features in type 1 diabetes. Antigens for these TCRs are unknown. Of the isolated RNA, all was reverse transcribed, and so the sequenced material was expressed TCRB transcripts. The repertoire was sequenced with immunoSEQ multiplex PCR; TCRdb's copy has only in-frame clones and lacks some. Of a few hundred thousand clones listed, approximately 15% are singletons. Study results and caveats: Shorter TCRB CDR3s, moderately but significantly so, marked every one of the four CD4+ subsets in Type 1 diabetes patients.

Sequencing input: naive CD4+ T cells from blood. The source of these receptors is a woman under 30 with type 1 diabetes.

The CDR3 DNA sequence: TGTGCCTGGAGTAAAACAGCCCACAATCAGCCCCAGCATTTT. Protein product: CAWSKTAHNQPQHF. This chain uses TRBV30 with TRBJ1-5, with no clear D. The CDR3 extends over 14 amino acids. V was cut by 2 bases and J by 3 bases, with 11 bases left in between. Germline V gives CDR1 GTSNPN, CDR2 SVGIG (reference sequence).

V is TRBV5-1 and J is TRBJ1-4, with 7 bases aligning to TRBD1. Per germline, CDR1 SGHRS and CDR2 YFSETQ. The CDR3 covers 15 residues. V lost 0 bases and J lost 8; bases outside the gene matches: 7. CDR3 nucleotides: TGCGCCAGCAGCTTGGCGGGGGACAGCGTCGAAAAACTGTTTTTT. Translating it yields CASSLAGDSVEKLFF.

The CDR3 DNA follows: TGTGCCAGTGGGACAGGGGACCAGCCCCAGCATTTT. This translates into CASGTGDQPQHF. The chain employs TRBV19 and TRBJ1-5; 10 positions agree with TRBD1. Germline V lookup: CDR1 LNHDA, CDR2 SQIVND (reference sequence). CDR3 length: 12 amino acids. Losses at the gene ends were 8 bases for V and 7 bases for J; bases not matched to a gene: 2.

This clone was detected once. V gene TRBV7-2 combines with J gene TRBJ2-7, with 7 nucleotides matching TRBD2. The ends lost 5 bases at V and 3 bases at J; junction bases unmatched: 10. This CDR3 spans 15 amino acids. Germline V lookup: CDR1 SGHTA, CDR2 FQGNSA. The CDR3 sequence is CASSGGGTGGYEQYV. In nucleotides, the CDR3 is TGTGCCAGCAGCGGGGGGGGGACCGGTGGCTACGAGCAGTACGTC.

About this clone: Additional DNA sequences in this sample encode the identical CDR3. The chain employs TRBV18 and TRBJ2-7; D gene ambiguous. The CDR3 consists of 13 residues. Trimming removed 0 bases at V and 0 bases at J, with 3 bases between. Germline CDR1 is KGHSH and CDR2 is LQKENI. CDR3: CASSPPSSYEQYF. CDR3 DNA: TGTGCCAGCTCACCACCGAGCTCCTACGAGCAGTACTTC.

Turning to this clone: At the DNA level, this CDR3 is encoded by other sequences in the same sample as well. Here the CDR3 reads CASSLGGTDTQYF. CDR3 coding DNA: TGTGCCAGCAGCTTGGGAGGCACAGATACGCAGTATTTT. The chain joins TRBV11-2 to TRBJ2-3, with a weak D call TRBD2 (5 bases). The germline gives CDR1 SGHAT, CDR2 FQNNGV. V was shortened by 3 bases and J by 1 base, with 5 bases between the two germline ends. The CDR3 spans 13 residues.

The chain joins TRBV29-1 to TRBJ1-1; D is unresolved. In germline, CDR1 is SQVTM, CDR2 ANQGSEA. V lost 4 bases, J lost 0 bases, and 12 bases lay in between. The CDR3 sequence is 14 residues long. The CDR3 region has the DNA TGCAGCGTTGTGCCCCGGGGAATGAACACTGAAGCTTTCTTT. It is translated as CSVVPRGMNTEAFF.

The genes are TRBV9 and TRBJ2-6; 7 bases line up with TRBD1. The CDR3 has 19 residues. The ends lost 0 bases at V and 0 bases at J; junction bases unmatched: 9. The germline CDR1 and CDR2 sequences are SGDLS and YYNGEE. The CDR3 loop is CASSVAGQAINSGANVLTF. The DNA of the CDR3 is TGTGCCAGCAGCGTAGCCGGACAGGCCATAAACTCTGGGGCCAACGTCCTGACTTTC.